This TCR beta chain was obtained from a study of control samples from healthy donors and cancer patients. In germline, CDR1 is MNHEY, CDR2 SVGAGI. Trimming removed 4 bases from V and 0 bases from J, with 12 bases in between. The CDR3 consists of 15 residues. The assay was immunoSEQ multiplex PCR, and TCRdb's table has in-frame clones only and misses some. The sample yields about 22,000 clones, 83% seen once. This clone is categorized as medium-sized. This chain joins TRBV6-5 and TRBJ1-1; D unresolved. This TCR came from a man aged 60 to 75 with head and neck cancer. The sample comprised PBMCs. CDR3 in DNA: TGTGCCAGCAGTTTTTGGGTAGGGATGAACACTGAAGCTTTCTTT. Protein: CASSFWVGMNTEAFF.